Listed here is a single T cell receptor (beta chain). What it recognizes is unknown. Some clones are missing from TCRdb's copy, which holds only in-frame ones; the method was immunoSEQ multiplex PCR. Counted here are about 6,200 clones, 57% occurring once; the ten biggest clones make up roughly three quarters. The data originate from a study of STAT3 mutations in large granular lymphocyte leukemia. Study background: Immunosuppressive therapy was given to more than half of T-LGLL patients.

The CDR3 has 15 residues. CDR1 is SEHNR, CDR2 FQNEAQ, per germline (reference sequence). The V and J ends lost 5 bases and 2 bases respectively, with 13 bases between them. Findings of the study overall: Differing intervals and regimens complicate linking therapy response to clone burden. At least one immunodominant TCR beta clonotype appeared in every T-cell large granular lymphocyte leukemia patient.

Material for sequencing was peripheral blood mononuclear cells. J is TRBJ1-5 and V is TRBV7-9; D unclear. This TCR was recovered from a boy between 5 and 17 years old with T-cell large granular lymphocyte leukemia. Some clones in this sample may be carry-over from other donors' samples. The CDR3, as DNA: TGTGCCAGCAGCAAAGACACTAGTGGCAATCAGCCCCAGCATTTT. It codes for CASSKDTSGNQPQHF. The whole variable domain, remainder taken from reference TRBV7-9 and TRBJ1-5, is DTGVSQNPRHKITKRGQNVTFRCDPISEHNRLYWYRQTLGQGPEFLTYFQNEAQLEKSRLLSDRFSAERPKGSFSTLEIQRTEQGDSAMYLCASSKDTSGNQPQHFGDGTRLSIL.